The 18 T cell receptor beta chains below were found in one sample sequenced in a study of beta chain features in type 1 diabetes. Expressed TCRB transcripts were sequenced because the isolated RNA had all been reverse transcribed beforehand. Profiled with immunoSEQ multiplex PCR; TCRdb holds only in-frame clones, not every one. The sample includes 810,000 or so clones, under 20% of them seen just once. Sequencing was carried out using naive CD4+ T cells from blood. These TCRs come from a woman younger than 30 in good health.

The chain is built from TRBV21-1 and TRBJ2-7; the D call in the table, TRBD2, was not verified against the DNA. TRBV21-1 is a listed pseudogene. The CDR3 sequence is 18 residues long. The DNA for the CDR3 is TGTGCCAGCAGCTCTCACCGAGCGGACAGGCGGGAGGATTACGAGCAGTACTTC. This codes for CASSSHRADRREDYEQYF.

This chain links TRBV5-4 with TRBJ2-5; possible D gene TRBD2, 6 bases. V was cut by 3 bases and J by 2 bases, with 14 bases left in between. The CDR3 is 15 residues long. Germline-derived CDR1 and CDR2 are SGHNT and YYREEE (reference sequence). CDR3 region: CASSWGSSGQETQYF. The CDR3 nucleotides are TGTGCCAGCAGCTGGGGTAGTAGCGGTCAAGAGACCCAGTACTTC.

This clone was seen a few times. The chain joins TRBV13 to TRBJ2-1; 7 bases are shared with TRBD2. V shed 0 bases, J shed 10 bases, and the junction held 6 bases outside the gene matches. Germline CDR1 and CDR2: PRHDT and FYEKMQ (reference sequence). The CDR3 runs to 14 residues. The CDR3 reads CASSLGAGAGEQFF. For the CDR3, the DNA is TGTGCCAGCAGCTTAGGGGCGGGAGCTGGAGAGCAGTTCTTC. The variable domain in full, completed from reference TRBV13 and TRBJ2-1, reads AAGVIQSPRHLIKEKRETATLKCYPIPRHDTVYWYQQGPGQDPQFLISFYEKMQSDKGSIPDRFSAQQFSDYHSELNMSSLELGDSALYFCASSLGAGAGEQFFGPGTRLTVL.

The V call is TRBV28, the J call TRBJ1-3; the match to TRBD1 covers 8 bases. Germline V gives CDR1 MDHEN, CDR2 SYDVKM. The CDR3 extends over 16 amino acids. Trimming removed 5 bases from V and 0 bases from J; junction bases left unmatched: 6. For the CDR3, the DNA is TGTGCCAGCAGTCCAAACAGGGGGTACTCTGGAAACACCATATATTTT. Protein product: CASSPNRGYSGNTIYF. Combining the CDR3 with reference TRBV28 and TRBJ1-3 gives the whole variable domain DVKVTQSSRYLVKRTGEKVFLECVQDMDHENMFWYRQDPGLGLRLIYFSYDVKMKEKGDIPEGYSVSREKKERFSLILESASTNQTSMYLCASSPNRGYSGNTIYFGEGSWLTVV.

This clone was counted a single time. V and J are TRBV5-4 and TRBJ1-2; a weak D match, TRBD1 (6 bases). This CDR3 has 16 amino acids. Germline-derived CDR1 and CDR2 are SGHNT and YYREEE (reference sequence). V was pared by 4 bases and J by 4 bases, with 20 bases between. This chain's CDR3 is CASSVAGTTKPYGYTF. DNA for the CDR3: TGTGCCAGCAGCGTCGCCGGGACAACCAAACCCTATGGCTACACCTTC.

This chain links TRBV5-6 with TRBJ2-2; no definite D call. The ends were cut back, 1 base at V and 7 bases at J, with 14 bases in the middle. Germline V gives CDR1 SGHDT, CDR2 YYEEEE. CDR3 length: 15 amino acids. Here the CDR3 DNA reads TGTGCCAGCAGCTTGATTGCTCCTCAGGTCGGGGAGCTGTTTTTT. It yields the protein CASSLIAPQVGELFF. Full variable domain (rest looked up from reference TRBV5-6 and TRBJ2-2): DAGVTQSPTHLIKTRGQQVTLRCSPKSGHDTVSWYQQALGQGPQFIFQYYEEEERQRGNFPDRFSGHQFPNYSSELNVNALLLGDSALYLCASSLIAPQVGELFFGEGSRLTVL.

This chain connects TRBV18 to TRBJ2-5; D might be TRBD2 (5 bases). The V end was cut by 6 bases, the J end by 7 bases, with 18 bases between. This CDR3 has 14 residues. Germline V CDR1 and CDR2: KGHSH, LQKENI. CDR3 coding DNA: TGTGCCAGCTCGGGCAATTTACCTCGGGGGACCCAGTACTTC. Translated: CASSGNLPRGTQYF.

The chain is built from TRBV7-9 and TRBJ1-1; D uncertain. The germline CDR1 and CDR2 sequences are SEHNR and FQNEAQ (reference sequence). Trimming left V 1 base short and J 1 base short, with 7 bases between. The CDR3 is 14 residues long. The CDR3 nucleotides read TGTGCCAGCAGCTTAGAGGGTCAGAACACTGAAGCTTTCTTT. Its protein is CASSLEGQNTEAFF.

The CDR3 region has the DNA TGTGCCAGCAGCTTAAGGTCCTCCGGGGGCTCTGGAAACACCATATATTTT. This encodes CASSLRSSGGSGNTIYF. The rearrangement uses TRBV7-2 and TRBJ1-3; D perhaps matches TRBD1 (5 bases). Trimming left V 2 bases short and J 0 bases short, with 14 bases between. The CDR3 length is 17 residues. Germline V gene lookup returns CDR1 SGHTA and CDR2 FQGNSA. Complete variable domain (other parts from reference TRBV7-2 and TRBJ1-3): GAGVSQSPSNKVTEKGKDVELRCDPISGHTALYWYRQSLGQGLEFLIYFQGNSAPDKSGLPSDRFSAERTGGSVSTLTIQRTQQEDSAVYLCASSLRSSGGSGNTIYFGEGSWLTVV.

The chain employs TRBV28 and TRBJ2-7; D gene ambiguous. V lost 3 bases, J lost 3 bases, and 18 bases lay in between. The CDR3 is 16 amino acids. Germline V gene lookup returns CDR1 MDHEN and CDR2 SYDVKM. In nucleotides, the CDR3 is TGTGCCAGCAGTTTGGAGTGGCCCTCGACGATCTACGAGCAGTACTTC. This sequence encodes CASSLEWPSTIYEQYF.

This clone was picked up a small number of times. The chain couples TRBV19 to TRBJ1-5; the match to TRBD1 covers 7 bases. The V and J ends lost 9 bases and 3 bases, in that order; junction bases with no gene match: 5. CDR1 LNHDA and CDR2 SQIVND come from the germline V gene (reference sequence). The CDR3 has 13 residues. Here the CDR3 DNA reads TGTGCCAGCTTGGGACAGTTCAATCAGCCCCAGCATTTT. Translating it yields CASLGQFNQPQHF.

The chain joins TRBV10-3 to TRBJ1-1, with 9 nucleotides matching TRBD1. V was pared by 6 bases and J by 0 bases, with 2 bases of the junction left unmatched. The CDR3 is 14 amino acids. In germline, CDR1 is ENHRY, CDR2 SYGVKD. CDR3 DNA: TGTGCCATCAGAGGGACAGGGATGAACACTGAAGCTTTCTTT. Translation gives CAIRGTGMNTEAFF.

The chain couples TRBV5-6 to TRBJ2-5; the D gene is possibly TRBD1 (5 bases). V was shortened by 5 bases and J by 1 base, with 15 bases between the two germline ends. CDR1 is SGHDT and CDR2 is YYEEEE in the germline V gene. CDR3 size: 15 residues. This CDR3 is CASRETDTPQETQYF. Written as DNA, the CDR3 is TGTGCCAGCAGAGAGACAGACACTCCCCAAGAGACCCAGTACTTC. Using reference TRBV5-6 and TRBJ2-5 for the parts outside the CDR3, the full variable domain is DAGVTQSPTHLIKTRGQQVTLRCSPKSGHDTVSWYQQALGQGPQFIFQYYEEEERQRGNFPDRFSGHQFPNYSSELNVNALLLGDSALYLCASRETDTPQETQYFGPGTRLLVL.

A few counts support this clone. The rearrangement uses TRBV5-6 and TRBJ2-4; perhaps TRBD1 as D (7 bases). V gave up 7 bases and J gave up 1 base, with 21 bases separating them. The length of the CDR3 is 17 residues. Germline V lookup: CDR1 SGHDT, CDR2 YYEEEE. Written as DNA, the CDR3 is TGTGCCAGCCTCGCGGCGGGACAGAGCTCCGCCAAAAACATTCAGTACTTC. Protein product: CASLAAGQSSAKNIQYF.

This clone was found a few times. The rearrangement links TRBV11-2 to TRBJ2-2, with D tentatively TRBD2 (6 bases). This CDR3 has 15 amino acids. V was trimmed by 6 bases and J by 4 bases, leaving 15 bases between them. The V gene's germline CDR1 is SGHAT and CDR2 FQNNGV. The CDR3 coding sequence is TGTGCCAGCAGAATCGGAGGGGCAGGCACCGGGGAGCTGTTTTTT. Amino acid sequence: CASRIGGAGTGELFF.

The chain couples TRBV4-2 to TRBJ2-1, with 7 bases matching TRBD2. This CDR3 is 18 amino acids long. The germline CDR1 and CDR2 sequences are LGHNA and YNFKEQ. Trimming took 2 bases from V and 8 from J; bases not matched to a gene: 18. The CDR3 nucleotides read TGTGCCAGCAGCCAACCTATTGGGATTGTCGGGGGGATTGATGAGCAGTTCTTC. Translation gives CASSQPIGIVGGIDEQFF.

This clone was counted only a few times. The chain combines TRBV5-1 with TRBJ2-7; weak D call: TRBD1 (6 bases). CDR1 and CDR2 from the germline V gene are SGHRS and YFSETQ. The CDR3 consists of 15 residues. Trimming took 1 base from V and 0 from J, leaving 11 bases between them. CDR3 protein: CASSLLTGFSYEQYF. The DNA for the CDR3 is TGCGCCAGCAGCTTGTTAACAGGGTTCTCCTACGAGCAGTACTTC. Complete variable domain (other parts from reference TRBV5-1 and TRBJ2-7): KAGVTQTPRYLIKTRGQQVTLSCSPISGHRSVSWYQQTPGQGLQFLFEYFSETQRNKGNFPGRFSGRQFSNSRSEMNVSTLELGDSALYLCASSLLTGFSYEQYFGPGTRLTVT.

This chain connects TRBV7-8 to TRBJ2-5, with D unresolved. Trimming stripped 5 bases from V and 0 bases from J, with 10 bases between. In germline, CDR1 is SGHVS, CDR2 FQNEAQ. There are 14 residues in the CDR3. The CDR3 here is CASSPGNYQETQYF. CDR3 in DNA: TGTGCCAGCAGCCCTGGGAACTACCAAGAGACCCAGTACTTC. Complete variable domain (other parts from reference TRBV7-8 and TRBJ2-5): GAGVSQSPRYKVAKRGQDVALRCDPISGHVSLFWYQQALGQGPEFLTYFQNEAQLDKSGLPSDRFFAERPEGSVSTLKIQRTQQEDSAVYLCASSPGNYQETQYFGPGTRLLVL.